Below are 19 T cell receptor beta chains sequenced from a single sample in a study of CD8+CD57+ T cells in acquired aplastic anemia. TCR beta VDJ combinations and CDR3 sequences were profiled from genomic DNA. MiXCR was run by TCRdb on the reads, yielding one entry per CDR3 protein. The table includes some 150,000 distinct CDR3 sequences, about 40% detected once. Source material: sorted CD4+, CD8+, or CD8+CD57+ T cells (not recorded which) from PBMCs. These receptors were collected from a human donor in good health, serving as a control.

The chain is built from TRBV2 and TRBJ2-1; D perhaps matches TRBD1 (5 bases). Between the trimmed V and J ends, which lost 9 bases and 0 bases, there was a span of 9 bases. CDR1 is SNHLY, CDR2 FYNNEI, per germline. The CDR3 covers 13 residues. CDR3 DNA sequence: TGTGCCAGTGACAGCAGCTCCTACAATGAGCAGTTCTTC. Protein product: CASDSSSYNEQFF.

Only one count was recorded for this clonotype. The J gene is TRBJ2-7, the V gene TRBV7-8; TRBD2 matches 10 bases. Germline V CDR1 and CDR2: SGHVS, FQNEAQ. The CDR3 is 15 residues long. Germline trimming cut 4 bases from V and 7 bases from J; bases unmatched to any gene: 10. Here the CDR3 reads CASSSGLADYNEQYF. In DNA, the CDR3 is TGTGCCAGCAGCTCCGGACTAGCGGATTACAATGAGCAGTACTTC.

V gene TRBV27 combines with J gene TRBJ1-2; D not certain. Trimming took 8 bases from V and 7 from J, leaving 14 bases between them. Germline assignment: CDR1 MNHEY and CDR2 SMNVEV (reference sequence). This CDR3 is built from 12 residues. CDR3 region: CASSPGFVGYTF. CDR3 in DNA: TGTGCCAGCTCTCCGGGGTTTGTTGGCTACACCTTC.

There are many counts of this clonotype. This chain connects TRBV29-1 to TRBJ2-2; D ambiguous. The V gene lost 1 base and the J gene lost 1 base, with 10 bases spanning the gap. The CDR3 extends over 15 amino acids. Per the germline V gene, CDR1 is SQVTM and CDR2 is ANQGSEA. The CDR3 bases are TGCAGCGTTGAAGTAGCCGGGCGGAACACCGGGGAGCTGTTTTTT. This translates into CSVEVAGRNTGELFF.

This clonotype was picked up many times. V and J are TRBV20-1 and TRBJ2-2, with D possibly TRBD2 on 6 matching bases. Germline V lookup: CDR1 DFQATT, CDR2 SNEGSKA (reference sequence). The length of the CDR3 is 15 residues. V lost 2 bases, J lost 5 bases, and 15 bases lay in between. The CDR3 DNA reads as TGCAGTGCTAGATCGCCAGCGGGTAATACCGGGGAGCTGTTTTTT. Protein: CSARSPAGNTGELFF.

On this clonotype: One base away lies a much larger clone, so this may be a sequencing read error. V and J are TRBV27 and TRBJ2-7; 11 bases match TRBD2. Germline V gene data show CDR1 as MNHEY and CDR2 as SMNVEV (reference sequence). CDR3 length: 15 residues. This chain's CDR3 is CVSRDRLAGNYEQYF. CDR3 sequence (DNA): TGTGTCAGCAGGGACAGACTAGCGGGGAACTACGAGCAGTACTTC.

This clonotype was found many times. This chain joins TRBV5-1 and TRBJ2-3; the D gene is possibly TRBD1 (6 bases). CDR3 length: 15 residues. The germline V gene has CDR1 SGHRS and CDR2 YFSETQ. Trimming took 0 bases from V and 5 from J, leaving 13 bases between them. CDR3 nucleotides: TGCGCCAGCAGCTTGGTCGCAGGGGACGTAGATACGCAGTATTTT. It specifies CASSLVAGDVDTQYF.

This clonotype was seen a few times. The genes are TRBV20-1 and TRBJ2-7; a possible D gene is TRBD2 (6 bases). Trimming shortened V by 3 bases and J by 5 bases, and 11 bases separated the two germline ends. The CDR3 sequence is 12 residues long. Germline assignment: CDR1 DFQATT and CDR2 SNEGSKA (reference sequence). The CDR3 sequence is CSASGSGDEQYF. CDR3 nucleotides: TGCAGTGCTAGCGGGAGTGGCGACGAGCAGTACTTC.

This clonotype has more than one count but fewer than ten. J is TRBJ1-3 and V is TRBV19, with 7 bases aligning to TRBD1. The CDR3 has 14 residues. Germline loops: CDR1 LNHDA, CDR2 SQIVND (reference sequence). The CDR3 reads CASGRTGEGNTIYF. In nucleotides, the CDR3 is TGTGCTAGTGGTCGGACAGGCGAAGGAAACACCATATATTTT.

This chain connects TRBV20-1 to TRBJ2-7; 8 positions agree with TRBD1. Germline CDR1 DFQATT, CDR2 SNEGSKA (reference sequence). After removal of 3 bases from V and 1 base from J, the junction contained 8 bases not matched to a gene. The length of the CDR3 is 15 residues. The CDR3 bases are TGCAGTGCTAGGTACCGGGACAGGACTTCCTACGAGCAGTACTTC. It is translated as CSARYRDRTSYEQYF.

This clonotype occurred many times. This rearrangement joins TRBV2 to TRBJ1-4; D gene ambiguous. The CDR3 covers 13 residues. The germline CDR1 and CDR2 sequences are SNHLY and FYNNEI. The V end was cut by 6 bases, the J end by 6 bases, with 11 bases between. The CDR3 is CASREPRDEKLFF. The CDR3 region has the DNA TGTGCCAGCAGAGAGCCGCGAGATGAAAAACTGTTTTTT.

This clonotype was seen many times. The chain recombines TRBV14 with TRBJ2-5; D is ambiguous. Germline CDR1 SGHDN, CDR2 FVKESK. The CDR3 is made up of 12 amino acids. V was cut by 1 base and J by 4 bases, with 4 bases left in between. The CDR3 DNA follows: TGTGCCAGCAGCCAAGTTAGAGAGACCCAGTACTTC. Its protein product is CASSQVRETQYF.

J is TRBJ1-5 and V is TRBV7-9; D unresolved. The V end lost 2 bases, the J end lost 5 bases, and 13 bases lay between the germline ends. The CDR3 has 15 amino acids. The germline V gene encodes CDR1 SEHNR and CDR2 FQNEAQ (reference sequence). This chain's CDR3 is CASSLQEEADQPQHF. In DNA, the CDR3 is TGTGCCAGCAGCTTACAAGAGGAGGCCGATCAGCCCCAGCATTTT.

CDR3 region: CASRRGQQNYNSPLHF. The CDR3 nucleotides read TGCGCCAGCCGACGAGGGCAGCAAAACTATAATTCACCCCTCCACTTT. The chain uses TRBV10-2 and TRBJ1-6; D gene unclear. V dropped 8 bases and J dropped 3 bases, with 17 bases sitting between them. CDR1 and CDR2 from the germline V gene are WSHSY and SAAADI. This CDR3 has 16 residues.

The V and J genes are TRBV19 and TRBJ1-6; D is perhaps TRBD1 (5 bases). This CDR3 has 12 amino acids. Germline CDR1 is LNHDA and CDR2 is SQIVND (reference sequence). V lost 7 bases and J lost 10, with 11 bases in between. The CDR3 sequence: CASMGPVSPLHF. CDR3 nucleotide sequence: TGTGCCAGTATGGGACCCGTCTCACCCCTCCACTTT.

This chain joins TRBV11-2 and TRBJ1-5; TRBD1 matches 8 bases. The CDR3 sequence is 16 residues long. Germline-derived CDR1 and CDR2 are SGHAT and FQNNGV. J gave up 6 bases and V 1 base, and 8 bases lay outside the gene matches. Here the CDR3 reads CASSLGGQVGGQPQHF. CDR3 in DNA: TGTGCCAGCAGCTTAGGGGGACAGGTAGGCGGTCAGCCCCAGCATTTT.

The chain employs TRBV12-3 or TRBV12-4 and TRBJ1-1; D unclear. Trimming left V 2 bases short and J 7 bases short, with 8 bases between. The CDR3 has 12 amino acids. The CDR3 DNA sequence: TGTGCCAGCAGTTTAAAGGTGGGTGAAGCTTTCTTT. It codes for CASSLKVGEAFF.

The chain links TRBV19 to TRBJ2-7; D not resolved. The germline V gene has CDR1 LNHDA and CDR2 SQIVND (reference sequence). The CDR3 runs to 14 residues. Trimming removed 7 bases at V and 2 bases at J, with 15 bases between. The CDR3 DNA follows: TGTGCCAGTAAAGGTAATAGCCATCCCTACGAGCAGTACTTC. It encodes CASKGNSHPYEQYF.

The table lists this clonotype with a few counts. CDR3 sequence (DNA): TGTGCCAGCAGTTACGGGGGGACAGGGTACGGCTACACCTTC. Translating gives CASSYGGTGYGYTF. This chain connects TRBV28 to TRBJ1-2; 9 nucleotides match TRBD1. CDR1 is MDHEN, CDR2 SYDVKM, per germline. Trimming cost V 4 bases and J 8 bases; bases outside gene matches: 8. The CDR3 covers 14 residues.